What follows are 9 T cell receptor beta chains derived from one specimen sequenced in a study of blood T cells in healthy people across ages. A sample-barcoded 5' primer and a J-beta primer mix were used in a second PCR of about 7 to 12 cycles. TCRdb processed the 5' RACE reads anew with MiXCR; each CDR3 protein has one entry. Of 1.5 million to 2 million distinct CDR3 sequences in the sample, roughly two fifths were seen once. The sample taken for sequencing was blood. These receptors all stem from a human donor in good health.

The chain couples TRBV3-1 to TRBJ2-1, with a possible D match to TRBD1 (6 bases). V lost 0 bases to trimming and J lost 3 bases, with 9 bases between them. Germline lookup yields CDR1 LGHDT and CDR2 YNNKEL (reference sequence). The length of the CDR3 is 15 residues. CDR3 DNA: TGTGCCAGCAGCCAAGATACAGGGCTCTACAATGAGCAGTTCTTC. This translates into CASSQDTGLYNEQFF.

The genes are TRBV6-5 and TRBJ2-1; a weak D match, TRBD1 (6 bases). Germline values: CDR1 MNHEY, CDR2 SVGAGI. V was clipped by 8 bases and J by 6 bases, with 20 bases between them. The CDR3 consists of 15 residues. The CDR3 coding sequence is TGTGCCAGCCGAGAACAGGGTGTGAACAGCAATGAGCAGTTCTTC. Its protein is CASREQGVNSNEQFF.

The rearrangement links TRBV20-1 to TRBJ1-6; 8 bases fit TRBD1. Trimming at V came to 3 bases and at J to 14 bases, leaving 9 bases not matched to a gene. The CDR3 totals 13 residues. Germline V gene lookup returns CDR1 DFQATT and CDR2 SNEGSKA (reference sequence). The CDR3 protein is CSARDRASVSLHF. The CDR3 nucleotides read TGCAGTGCTAGGGACAGGGCGAGTGTATCCCTCCACTTT.

Ten or more counts support this clonotype. The chain uses TRBV10-3 and TRBJ2-4; D perhaps matches TRBD2 (5 bases). Germline CDR1 ENHRY, CDR2 SYGVKD. There are 13 residues in the CDR3. Trimming shortened V by 2 bases and J by 5 bases, and 7 bases separated the two germline ends. This CDR3 is CAISEAGENIQYF. The CDR3 region has the DNA TGTGCCATCAGTGAGGCGGGTGAAAACATTCAGTACTTC.

This clonotype was seen more than once but under ten times. This chain links TRBV13 with TRBJ2-1; 7 bases match TRBD1. This CDR3 comprises 15 residues. With 5 bases clipped from V and 8 bases from J, the junction kept 12 bases outside the gene matches. Germline V gives CDR1 PRHDT, CDR2 FYEKMQ (reference sequence). The chain's CDR3 is CASSPPGQRYDEQFF. The CDR3 DNA reads TGTGCCAGCAGCCCCCCGGGACAGAGATACGATGAGCAGTTCTTC.

The chain is built from TRBV25-1 and TRBJ1-1; D is uncertain. The CDR3 totals 13 residues. With 7 bases removed from V and 5 bases from J, the gap between germline ends came to 14 bases. The germline gives CDR1 MGHDK, CDR2 SYGVNS. The CDR3, as DNA: TGTGCCAGCATTCGGTTAGGAGGGACTGAAGCTTTCTTT. Its translation is CASIRLGGTEAFF.

In its sample, this clonotype was seen a few times. The gene calls are TRBV4-2 and TRBJ2-5; D not certain. The CDR3 sequence is 13 residues long. Germline lookup yields CDR1 LGHNA and CDR2 YNFKEQ. Trimming stripped 0 bases from V and 3 bases from J, with 5 bases between. CDR3 protein: CASSQDRKETQYF. Here the CDR3 DNA reads TGTGCCAGCAGCCAAGATCGTAAAGAGACCCAGTACTTC.

The rearrangement links TRBV27 to TRBJ1-2; D is unresolved. The CDR3 is made up of 17 amino acids. V was shortened by 6 bases and J by 0 bases, with 20 bases between the two germline ends. Per the germline V gene, CDR1 is MNHEY and CDR2 is SMNVEV (reference sequence). CDR3 region: CASRISIGPTPNYGYTF. DNA for the CDR3: TGTGCCAGCAGAATATCAATCGGACCGACTCCTAACTATGGCTACACCTTC.

This clonotype was recorded a few times. This chain uses TRBV20-1 with TRBJ1-2, with TRBD1 matching over 7 bases. The trim removed 6 bases at V and 5 bases at J, leaving 15 bases unmatched. This CDR3 spans 15 amino acids. Germline V CDR1 and CDR2: DFQATT, SNEGSKA (reference sequence). CDR3 protein: CSAFKPGGPGYGYTF. The DNA for the CDR3 is TGCAGTGCCTTCAAGCCAGGGGGGCCAGGGTATGGCTACACCTTC.